Listed here are 8 T cell receptor beta chains from one sample, sequenced in a study of CD8+CD57+ T cells in acquired aplastic anemia. All sequencing subjects had displayed CD8+CD57+ cell expansion on flow cytometry. Genomic DNA templated the TCR beta VDJ and CDR3 profiling. MiXCR was run by TCRdb on the reads, yielding one entry per CDR3 protein. There are approximately 160,000 distinct CDR3 sequences in the sample; more than 45% occur only once, and around 3.2% lies in the top ten. The sequenced sample was sorted CD4+, CD8+, or CD8+CD57+ T cells (not recorded which) from PBMCs. All receptors come from a human donor with aplastic anemia.

This clonotype was seen only a few times. Given the absence of the conserved phenylalanine or tryptophan at the CDR3 end, a read error is likely. The DNA is left out, because the CDR3 cannot be placed on it with certainty; the CDR3 is given as TCRdb lists it. The chain combines TRBV10-1 with TRBJ2-5; the listed D gene, TRBD1, was not tested against the DNA. The CDR3 totals 15 residues, both ends included. The V gene's germline CDR1 is WNHNN and CDR2 SYGVQD (reference sequence). The CDR3 spells CASSVFSGTEETQHL.

This clonotype was picked up many times. The V gene is TRBV6-1, the J gene TRBJ2-3; no reliable D call. The CDR3 loop spans 11 amino acids. Trimming stripped 6 bases from V and 2 bases from J, with 3 bases between. Germline CDR1 is MNHNS and CDR2 is SASEGT. CDR3 region: CASSHTDTQYF. CDR3 bases: TGTGCCAGCAGCCACACAGATACGCAGTATTTT.

This clonotype was recorded at least ten times. The CDR3 DNA is TGCGCCAGCAGCTTGTTCCCGAACACTGAAGCTTTCTTT. Its translation is CASSLFPNTEAFF. The chain combines TRBV5-1 with TRBJ1-1; D gene uncertain. The CDR3 totals 13 residues. V was clipped by 1 base and J by 1 base, with 5 bases between them. Germline CDR1 SGHRS, CDR2 YFSETQ.

This clonotype was found many times. J is TRBJ2-5 and V is TRBV7-6, with D uncertain. Germline V lookup: CDR1 SGHVS, CDR2 FNYEAQ. Deletions cut 5 bases from V and 5 bases from J, with 12 bases between. There are 13 residues in the CDR3. CDR3 sequence (DNA): TGTGCCAGCAGCCCGAGGTTCGGGGAGACCCAGTACTTC. It yields the protein CASSPRFGETQYF. Looking up the rest from reference TRBV7-6 and TRBJ2-5 gives the full variable domain: GAGVSQSPRYKVTKRGQDVALRCDPISGHVSLYWYRQALGQGPEFLTYFNYEAQQDKSGLPNDRFSAERPEGSISTLTIQRTEQRDSAMYRCASSPRFGETQYFGPGTRLLVL.

This chain connects TRBV15 to TRBJ2-7; D gene unclear. The CDR3 covers 13 residues. Germline V gene data show CDR1 as LNHNV and CDR2 as YYDKDF (reference sequence). CDR3 protein: CATSKRNSYEQYV. CDR3 DNA: TGTGCCACCAGCAAGAGAAACTCCTACGAGCAGTACGTT.

The V gene is TRBV19, the J gene TRBJ1-4, with 8 bases that match TRBD1. With V trimmed by 5 bases and J by 8 bases, 7 bases remained unmatched. Germline CDR1 and CDR2: LNHDA and SQIVND (reference sequence). This CDR3 has 14 amino acids. The CDR3, as DNA: TGTGCCAGTAGTCCCAGGGGGCGCGGGGAAAAACTGTTTTTT. Protein product: CASSPRGRGEKLFF.

The genes are TRBV2 and TRBJ1-2; D possibly corresponds to TRBD1 (6 bases). Per germline, CDR1 SNHLY and CDR2 FYNNEI. The CDR3 loop spans 14 amino acids. The V and J ends lost 4 bases and 5 bases respectively, with 14 bases between them. The CDR3 bases are TGTGCCAGCAGTGGACAGGCAGGAGGGTATGGCTACACCTTC. Its translation is CASSGQAGGYGYTF.

This clonotype showed up many times. The V call is TRBV5-5, the J call TRBJ2-3; the D gene is possibly TRBD1 (5 bases). Between the trimmed V and J ends, which lost 0 bases and 0 bases, there was a span of 8 bases. There are 15 residues in the CDR3. From germline, CDR1 is SGHKS and CDR2 YYEKEE (reference sequence). The CDR3: CASSLDRISTDTQYF. The CDR3 DNA reads TGTGCCAGCAGCTTGGACAGGATTAGCACAGATACGCAGTATTTT.